These T cell receptor beta chains were read from a single sample in a study of cytomegalovirus exposure and HLA in healthy donors. The assay was immunoSEQ multiplex PCR, and TCRdb's table has in-frame clones only and misses some. Seen here are 150,000 to 200,000 clones, around 78% observed once, and the top ten hold approximately 1.5%. Sequencing was done on a sample of PBMCs. Every receptor here comes from a man aged 35 to 55 in good health and CMV-seronegative. CDR3s include the opening cysteine and the closing phenylalanine or tryptophan. D genes are given only for firm matches. Size is omitted from some rows. Given values are once, few, many or a class for expanded clones.

D gene: NA; J gene: TRBJ1-2; clone size: few; V gene: TRBV10-3; CDR3 protein: CAISGRTRSNYGYTF; CDR3 DNA: TGTGCCATCAGTGGCCGGACACGGTCTAATTATGGCTACACCTTC
D gene: TRBD1; J gene: TRBJ2-1; clone size: NA; V gene: TRBV7-3; CDR3 protein: CASSSRDRGRYNEQFF; CDR3 DNA: TGTGCCAGCAGCTCACGGGACAGGGGTCGGTACAATGAGCAGTTCTTC
D gene: TRBD2; J gene: TRBJ2-2; clone size: NA; V gene: TRBV10-1; CDR3 protein: CASSDPGGTSGTNTGELFF; CDR3 DNA: TGCGCCAGCAGTGACCCTGGAGGGACTAGCGGGACTAACACCGGGGAGCTGTTTTTT
D gene: NA; J gene: TRBJ1-1; clone size: NA; V gene: TRBV5-1; CDR3 protein: CASSPAGGTVEAFF; CDR3 DNA: TGCGCCAGCAGTCCCGCGGGTGGGACTGTCGAAGCTTTCTTT
D gene: NA; J gene: TRBJ2-1; clone size: NA; V gene: TRBV7-8; CDR3 protein: CASSLAAAYNEQFF; CDR3 DNA: TGTGCCAGCAGCCTGGCCGCGGCCTACAATGAGCAGTTCTTC
D gene: TRBD2; J gene: TRBJ2-1; clone size: NA; V gene: TRBV28; CDR3 protein: CASRPSGRRGEQFF; CDR3 DNA: TGTGCCAGCAGGCCAAGCGGGAGGCGAGGGGAGCAGTTCTTC
D gene: TRBD1; J gene: TRBJ1-1; clone size: NA; V gene: TRBV19; CDR3 protein: CASSPRTGMNTEAFF; CDR3 DNA: TGTGCCAGTAGTCCCCGGACAGGCATGAACACTGAAGCTTTCTTT
D gene: NA; J gene: TRBJ2-7; clone size: NA; V gene: TRBV5-1; CDR3 protein: CASSYGVGYEQYF; CDR3 DNA: TGCGCCAGCAGCTACGGGGTCGGGTACGAGCAGTACTTC
D gene: NA; J gene: TRBJ2-3; clone size: NA; V gene: TRBV6-5; CDR3 protein: CASSYSQVTDTQYF; CDR3 DNA: TGTGCCAGCAGTTACTCTCAGGTCACAGATACGCAGTATTTT
D gene: NA; J gene: TRBJ2-6; clone size: NA; V gene: TRBV29-1; CDR3 protein: CSVVAASGANVLTF; CDR3 DNA: TGCAGCGTTGTGGCTGCCTCTGGGGCCAACGTCCTGACTTTC
D gene: NA; J gene: TRBJ2-7; clone size: NA; V gene: TRBV27; CDR3 protein: CASSLSGTPSEQYF; CDR3 DNA: TGTGCCAGCAGTTTATCTGGGACACCCTCCGAGCAGTACTTC
D gene: NA; J gene: TRBJ2-1; clone size: NA; V gene: TRBV25-1; CDR3 protein: CASSLQASMNEQFF; CDR3 DNA: TGTGCCAGCAGTTTACAGGCTTCGATGAATGAGCAGTTCTTC
D gene: TRBD1; J gene: TRBJ2-1; clone size: NA; V gene: TRBV28; CDR3 protein: CASSPVRGHGNEQFF; CDR3 DNA: TGTGCCAGCAGCCCTGTCAGGGGGCATGGTAATGAGCAGTTCTTC
D gene: TRBD2; J gene: TRBJ2-3; clone size: few; V gene: TRBV11-2; CDR3 protein: CASSYSSGRMDTQYF; CDR3 DNA: TGTGCCAGCAGCTACTCTAGCGGGAGAATGGATACGCAGTATTTT
D gene: TRBD1; J gene: TRBJ1-4; clone size: few; V gene: TRBV30; CDR3 protein: CAWKDRGLVEKLFF; CDR3 DNA: TGTGCCTGGAAGGACAGGGGGCTGGTTGAAAAACTGTTTTTT
D gene: TRBD1; J gene: TRBJ2-7; clone size: NA; V gene: TRBV6-5; CDR3 protein: CASSSSQGAVDEQYF; CDR3 DNA: TGTGCCAGCAGTTCTTCCCAGGGGGCAGTTGACGAGCAGTACTTC
D gene: TRBD1; J gene: TRBJ1-2; clone size: NA; V gene: TRBV7-9; CDR3 protein: CASSSTGTGLDYGYTF; CDR3 DNA: TGTGCCAGCAGCTCCACCGGGACAGGTCTTGACTATGGCTACACCTTC
D gene: TRBD1; J gene: TRBJ1-5; clone size: NA; V gene: TRBV6-1; CDR3 protein: CASSERQGNQPQHF; CDR3 DNA: TGTGCCAGCAGTGAAAGACAGGGTAACCAGCCCCAGCATTTT
D gene: NA; J gene: TRBJ1-2; clone size: NA; V gene: TRBV2; CDR3 protein: CASSEDRRGYTF; CDR3 DNA: TGTGCCAGCAGTGAAGACAGGCGAGGCTACACCTTC
D gene: NA; J gene: TRBJ1-4; clone size: NA; V gene: TRBV6-1; CDR3 protein: CASSDNSATNEKLFF; CDR3 DNA: TGTGCCAGCAGTGATAATTCTGCAACTAATGAAAAACTGTTTTTT
D gene: TRBD2; J gene: TRBJ2-2; clone size: NA; V gene: TRBV19; CDR3 protein: CASSTGTSGGTFGELFF; CDR3 DNA: TGTGCCAGTAGTACGGGGACTAGCGGTGGGACTTTCGGGGAGCTGTTTTTT
D gene: TRBD1; J gene: TRBJ2-5; clone size: NA; V gene: TRBV18; CDR3 protein: CASSPSGGETQYF; CDR3 DNA: TGTGCCAGCTCACCATCAGGGGGTGAGACCCAGTACTTC
D gene: TRBD1; J gene: TRBJ1-3; clone size: NA; V gene: TRBV6-1; CDR3 protein: CASSESRQGAFSGNTIYF; CDR3 DNA: TGTGCCAGCAGTGAATCAAGACAGGGGGCGTTCTCTGGAAACACCATATATTTT
D gene: NA; J gene: TRBJ2-1; clone size: NA; V gene: TRBV13; CDR3 protein: CASSLGHVGGDEQFF; CDR3 DNA: TGTGCCAGCAGCTTGGGGCACGTAGGTGGAGATGAGCAGTTCTTC
D gene: NA; J gene: TRBJ2-6; clone size: NA; V gene: TRBV27; CDR3 protein: CASSSPRGQGGANVLTF; CDR3 DNA: TGTGCCAGCAGTTCTCCCAGGGGTCAAGGTGGGGCCAACGTCCTGACTTTC
D gene: NA; J gene: TRBJ2-5; clone size: few; V gene: TRBV7-9; CDR3 protein: CASSLRGQAGETQYF; CDR3 DNA: TGTGCCAGCAGCTTAAGGGGCCAAGCCGGGGAGACCCAGTACTTC
D gene: NA; J gene: TRBJ2-1; clone size: NA; V gene: TRBV9; CDR3 protein: CASSVGSGNEQFF; CDR3 DNA: TGTGCCAGCAGCGTAGGGAGTGGAAATGAGCAGTTCTTC
D gene: TRBD1; J gene: TRBJ2-2; clone size: NA; V gene: TRBV18; CDR3 protein: CASSPSGQGAIGELFF; CDR3 DNA: TGTGCCAGCTCACCAAGTGGACAGGGGGCCATCGGGGAGCTGTTTTTT
D gene: NA; J gene: TRBJ2-5; clone size: NA; V gene: TRBV15; CDR3 protein: CATSVPGLQETQYF; CDR3 DNA: TGTGCCACCAGCGTACCAGGCCTCCAAGAGACCCAGTACTTC
D gene: TRBD1; J gene: TRBJ2-7; clone size: few; V gene: TRBV6-1; CDR3 protein: CASSAYRGLYEQYF; CDR3 DNA: TGTGCCAGCAGTGCCTACAGGGGGCTCTACGAGCAGTACTTC
D gene: NA; J gene: TRBJ2-1; clone size: NA; V gene: TRBV9; CDR3 protein: CASSVGAGGASYNEQFF; CDR3 DNA: TGTGCCAGCAGCGTAGGGGCAGGCGGGGCCTCCTACAATGAGCAGTTCTTC
D gene: TRBD2; J gene: TRBJ2-3; clone size: NA; V gene: TRBV25-1; CDR3 protein: CASSEPSGRVSDTQYF; CDR3 DNA: TGTGCCAGCAGTGAACCTAGCGGGAGGGTTTCAGATACGCAGTATTTT
D gene: TRBD1; J gene: TRBJ2-7; clone size: once; V gene: TRBV5-8; CDR3 protein: CASSFGPRGIHEQYF; CDR3 DNA: TGTGCCAGCAGCTTCGGTCCCAGGGGGATCCACGAGCAGTACTTC
D gene: TRBD1; J gene: TRBJ1-4; clone size: NA; V gene: TRBV5-4; CDR3 protein: CASSLMAGGTNEKLFF; CDR3 DNA: TGTGCCAGCAGCTTGATGGCAGGGGGTACTAATGAAAAACTGTTTTTT
D gene: TRBD2; J gene: TRBJ2-1; clone size: NA; V gene: TRBV5-1; CDR3 protein: CASSFASGMVNEQFF; CDR3 DNA: TGCGCCAGCAGCTTTGCTAGCGGGATGGTCAATGAGCAGTTCTTC
D gene: NA; J gene: TRBJ2-6; clone size: NA; V gene: TRBV2; CDR3 protein: CASTPIRSSGANGLTF; CDR3 DNA: TGTGCCAGCACCCCGATTCGGTCCTCTGGGGCCAACGGCCTGACTTTC
D gene: NA; J gene: TRBJ2-1; clone size: few; V gene: TRBV10-1; CDR3 protein: CASSDPGDFYNEQFF; CDR3 DNA: TGCGCCAGCAGTGATCCCGGGGACTTTTACAATGAGCAGTTCTTC
D gene: NA; J gene: TRBJ1-2; clone size: once; V gene: TRBV25-1; CDR3 protein: CASSEGDRGFVYGYTF; CDR3 DNA: TGTGCCAGCTCGGAGGGAGATCGAGGATTTGTCTATGGCTACACCTTC
D gene: NA; J gene: TRBJ2-2; clone size: NA; V gene: TRBV5-6; CDR3 protein: CASTTQWRWDTGELFF; CDR3 DNA: TGTGCCAGCACCACCCAGTGGAGGTGGGACACCGGGGAGCTGTTTTTT
D gene: NA; J gene: TRBJ2-7; clone size: NA; V gene: TRBV7-9; CDR3 protein: CASSLAVYSGEQYF; CDR3 DNA: TGTGCCAGCAGCTTAGCTGTCTATTCGGGAGAGCAGTACTTC
D gene: TRBD2; J gene: TRBJ2-7; clone size: few; V gene: TRBV28; CDR3 protein: CASSLRSGRSYEQYF; CDR3 DNA: TGTGCCAGCAGTTTACGGAGCGGGAGGTCCTACGAGCAGTACTTC
D gene: TRBD1; J gene: TRBJ1-1; clone size: NA; V gene: TRBV7-3; CDR3 protein: CASSRQGENTEAFF; CDR3 DNA: TGTGCCAGCAGCCGACAGGGTGAGAACACTGAAGCTTTCTTT
D gene: NA; J gene: TRBJ1-4; clone size: NA; V gene: TRBV7-9; CDR3 protein: CSSTPIGGRNEKLFF; CDR3 DNA: TGTTCCAGCACACCTATCGGGGGGCGAAATGAAAAACTGTTTTTT
D gene: TRBD1; J gene: TRBJ2-7; clone size: NA; V gene: TRBV7-9; CDR3 protein: CASSQFGTGPYEQYF; CDR3 DNA: TGTGCCAGCAGCCAATTCGGGACAGGCCCCTACGAGCAGTACTTC
D gene: TRBD1; J gene: TRBJ1-2; clone size: NA; V gene: TRBV29-1; CDR3 protein: CSAGGENDGYTF; CDR3 DNA: TGCAGCGCAGGGGGCGAAAATGATGGCTACACCTTC
D gene: TRBD1; J gene: TRBJ1-2; clone size: NA; V gene: TRBV6-5; CDR3 protein: CASSYSPQGANYGYTF; CDR3 DNA: TGTGCCAGCAGTTACTCCCCCCAGGGGGCGAACTATGGCTACACCTTC
D gene: NA; J gene: TRBJ2-7; clone size: NA; V gene: TRBV6-5; CDR3 protein: CATARRLGITEQYF; CDR3 DNA: TGTGCCACCGCCCGCCGACTAGGTATAACCGAGCAGTACTTC
D gene: NA; J gene: TRBJ1-1; clone size: NA; V gene: TRBV5-4; CDR3 protein: CASRSTVNTEAFF; CDR3 DNA: TGTGCCAGCAGGTCGACAGTGAACACTGAAGCTTTCTTT
D gene: NA; J gene: TRBJ2-7; clone size: NA; V gene: TRBV7-9; CDR3 protein: CASSPSALASSYEQYF; CDR3 DNA: TGTGCCAGCAGCCCCTCCGCCCTAGCTTCCTCCTACGAGCAGTACTTC
D gene: NA; J gene: TRBJ2-5; clone size: NA; V gene: TRBV18; CDR3 protein: CASSPPGLTKETQYF; CDR3 DNA: TGTGCCAGCTCACCACCAGGACTAACCAAAGAGACCCAGTACTTC
D gene: TRBD1; J gene: TRBJ2-7; clone size: few; V gene: TRBV4-1; CDR3 protein: CASSQVIHAGTGRSYEQYF; CDR3 DNA: TGCGCCAGCAGCCAAGTGATCCACGCAGGGACAGGGAGGTCCTACGAGCAGTACTTC
D gene: TRBD2; J gene: TRBJ2-7; clone size: NA; V gene: TRBV7-6; CDR3 protein: CASSLTGGASGNDEQYF; CDR3 DNA: TGTGCCAGCAGCTTAACAGGCGGGGCTAGCGGGAACGACGAGCAGTACTTC
D gene: NA; J gene: TRBJ2-7; clone size: NA; V gene: TRBV7-8; CDR3 protein: CASSLEGFGYEQYF; CDR3 DNA: TGTGCCAGCAGCTTAGAGGGGTTCGGCTACGAGCAGTACTTC
D gene: NA; J gene: TRBJ1-4; clone size: NA; V gene: TRBV13; CDR3 protein: CASSPRGEANEKLFF; CDR3 DNA: TGTGCCAGCAGCCCCAGGGGCGAGGCTAATGAAAAACTGTTTTTT
D gene: TRBD1; J gene: TRBJ1-1; clone size: NA; V gene: TRBV7-9; CDR3 protein: CASSPGTGVNTEAFF; CDR3 DNA: TGTGCCAGCAGCCCTGGGACAGGTGTGAACACTGAAGCTTTCTTT
D gene: TRBD2; J gene: TRBJ2-1; clone size: NA; V gene: TRBV2; CDR3 protein: CASNPAGGRPFF; CDR3 DNA: TGTGCCAGCAATCCAGCGGGAGGCCGGCCGTTCTTC
D gene: NA; J gene: TRBJ2-7; clone size: NA; V gene: TRBV7-2; CDR3 protein: CASSLTESYEQYF; CDR3 DNA: TGTGCCAGCAGCTTGACAGAGTCCTACGAGCAGTACTTC
D gene: NA; J gene: TRBJ1-5; clone size: NA; V gene: TRBV28; CDR3 protein: CASANPRDQPQHF; CDR3 DNA: TGTGCCAGCGCTAATCCGAGAGATCAGCCCCAGCATTTT